Here is one T cell receptor beta chain with its context. Its target is not known. This record comes from a study of identical twins. Per the germline V gene, CDR1 is ENHRY and CDR2 is SYGVKD. Trimming at V came to 4 bases and at J to 0 bases, leaving 5 bases not matched to a gene. CDR3 length equals 17 residues. TCRdb fed the 5' RACE reads into MiXCR, producing one record per CDR3 protein. The repertoire holds some 1,600,000 distinct CDR3 sequences, with around a third as singletons. Whole-study results and caveats: Whereas memory repertoires showed no such difference, abundant cord blood beta clonotypes carried fewer insertions. Out-of-frame beta chain sequences displayed weaker excess sharing between twins. Alpha sequences that were out-of-frame and twin-shared showed an excess of low generation probability. For monozygotic twins, models underestimated out-of-frame TCR alpha sharing.

The chain couples TRBV10-3 to TRBJ2-2; TRBD2 agrees at 10 bases. The sequenced material came from cord blood. The clonotype comes from a newborn girl in good health. The CDR3 is CAISGVAGGSNTGELFF. Here the CDR3 DNA reads TGTGCCATCAGTGGGGTAGCGGGAGGTTCGAACACCGGGGAGCTGTTTTTT.